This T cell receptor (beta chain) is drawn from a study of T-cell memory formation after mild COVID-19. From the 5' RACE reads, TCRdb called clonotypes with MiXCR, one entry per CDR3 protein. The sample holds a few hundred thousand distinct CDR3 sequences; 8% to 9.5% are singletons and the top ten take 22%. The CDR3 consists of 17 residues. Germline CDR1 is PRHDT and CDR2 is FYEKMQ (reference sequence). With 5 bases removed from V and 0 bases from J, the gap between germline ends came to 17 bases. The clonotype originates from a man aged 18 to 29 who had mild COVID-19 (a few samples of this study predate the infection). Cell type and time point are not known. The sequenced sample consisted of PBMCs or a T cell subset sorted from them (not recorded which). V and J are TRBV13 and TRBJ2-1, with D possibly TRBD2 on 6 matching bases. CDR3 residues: CASSNARDFSSYNEQFF. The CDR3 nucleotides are TGTGCCAGCAGCAACGCGAGGGACTTTAGCTCCTACAATGAGCAGTTCTTC.